The rows below give T cell receptor beta chains drawn from one sample of a study of regulatory T cells in long-lasting Graves disease. TCRdb reprocessed the multiplex PCR reads via MiXCR and lists one record per CDR3 protein. The data show about 660,000 distinct CDR3 sequences, with about 30% seen just once and under 55% held by the top ten. Specimen: peripheral blood mononuclear cells (PBMCs), collected when the disease was refractory, from a patient treated with antithyroid drugs. These receptors all stem from a female donor with Graves disease. CDR3s include the opening cysteine and the closing phenylalanine or tryptophan. Fields, in order: J gene, V gene, clone size, D gene, CDR3 DNA, CDR3 protein. A D gene is named only where the DNA matches it firmly. Size is stated for part of the rows, as once, few or many counts, or as a class when the clone is expanded.

>TRBJ1-2|TRBV30|-|TRBD1
TGTGCCTGGACTAAGGACAGGGGGTACTATGGCTACACCTTC
CAWTKDRGYYGYTF
>TRBJ2-2|TRBV7-3|-|-
TGTGCCAGCAGCTTAACCTTAGCTAGGGCCCACACCGGGGAGCTGTTTTTT
CASSLTLARAHTGELFF
>TRBJ1-2|TRBV28|many|-
TGTGCCAGCAGTTTTGAGGGTGGCTACACCTTC
CASSFEGGYTF
>TRBJ1-2|TRBV19|few|-
TGTGCCAGTAAATACGGGCAACGGCAGGGACACTATGGCTACACCTTC
CASKYGQRQGHYGYTF
>TRBJ1-2|TRBV3-1|many|-
TGTGCCAGCAGCCAAGATGGGCGGTATGGCTACACCTTC
CASSQDGRYGYTF
>TRBJ2-7|TRBV6-1|-|-
TGTGCCAGCAGTGAAGCGGGGCTAGGGGACGAGCAGTACTTC
CASSEAGLGDEQYF
>TRBJ1-1|TRBV20-1|few|-
TGCAGCGTTGAGGCTGAAGCTTTCTTT
CSVEAEAFF
>TRBJ1-5|TRBV3-1|few|-
TGTGCCAGCAGCCGGCCCCATAGCAATCAGCCCCAGCATTTT
CASSRPHSNQPQHF
>TRBJ2-7|TRBV27|many|-
TGTGCCAGCAGTTTAGGAACAGCACCTACTAACGAGCAGTACTTC
CASSLGTAPTNEQYF
>TRBJ2-5|TRBV6-2/TRBV6-3|many|-
TGTGCCAGCAGTTACTCAGGAGGGGCAGAGACCCAGTACTTC
CASSYSGGAETQYF
>TRBJ1-5|TRBV19|-|-
TGTGCCAGTAGTTGGTTGCAGGGCAATCAGCCCCAGCATTTT
CASSWLQGNQPQHF
>TRBJ1-4|TRBV2|once|TRBD1
TGTGCCAGCAGGGCAGGGGGAGGGAAACTGTTTTTT
CASRAGGGKLFF
>TRBJ1-1|TRBV5-1|-|-
TGCGCCAGCAGCATCCACGAAGGCAGCCCCACGAACACTGAAGCTTTCTTT
CASSIHEGSPTNTEAFF
>TRBJ2-7|TRBV2|few|TRBD2
TGTGCCAGCAACCTAGCGGGAGGTAACTACGAGCAGTACTTC
CASNLAGGNYEQYF
>TRBJ2-7|TRBV10-3|many|TRBD2
TGTGCCATCAGCGAGTTAGCGGGCAGCTCCTACGAGCAGTACTTC
CAISELAGSSYEQYF
>TRBJ1-1|TRBV12-3/TRBV12-4|many|-
TGTGCCAGCAGTCTGGGACGGTTCACTGAAGCTTTCTTT
CASSLGRFTEAFF
>TRBJ2-7|TRBV11-2|many|-
TGTGCCAGCAGCTCCACTTCCAACCACGAGCAGTACTTC
CASSSTSNHEQYF
>TRBJ1-2|TRBV10-3|few|TRBD1
TGTGCCATCAGTGAGTCTTCAGGGGGCTATGGCTACACCTTC
CAISESSGGYGYTF
>TRBJ1-2|TRBV12-3/TRBV12-4|many|-
TGTGCCAGCAGTCCCTCCGGGGGGCTAGGCTATGGCTACACCTTC
CASSPSGGLGYGYTF
>TRBJ1-1|TRBV11-2|few|-
TGTGCCAGTAGTATAGGAAGGTCTGGGACTGAAGCTTTCTTT
CASSIGRSGTEAFF
>TRBJ1-6|TRBV20-1|-|-
TGCAGTGCTAGAGTGGGGACTTATAATTCACCCCTCCACTTT
CSARVGTYNSPLHF
>TRBJ1-6|TRBV27|-|TRBD1
TGTGCCAGCAGTTTACAGAGAGGACAGGGCTATAATTCACCCCTCCACTTT
CASSLQRGQGYNSPLHF
>TRBJ2-1|TRBV12-3/TRBV12-4|few|-
TGTGCCAGCGGCGGGGCGTCCTACAATGAGCAGTTCTTC
CASGGASYNEQFF
>TRBJ2-2|TRBV6-2/TRBV6-3|few|-
TGTGCCAGCGGAGGAAGGCCGAACACCGGGGAGCTGTTTTTT
CASGGRPNTGELFF
>TRBJ1-1|TRBV15|many|-
TGTGCCACCAGCACAATCCTCGACGGGGGCACTGAAGCTTTCTTT
CATSTILDGGTEAFF
>TRBJ2-7|TRBV7-9|-|TRBD1
TGTGCCAGCAGCCTGACAGGGGAAAGCGAGCAGTACTTC
CASSLTGESEQYF
>TRBJ2-5|TRBV7-6|few|TRBD2
TGTGCCAGCAGCTTAGGTCCTAGCGGGACAGAGACCCAGTACTTC
CASSLGPSGTETQYF
>TRBJ2-7|TRBV28|few|TRBD2
TGTGCCAGCAGTCCCTCCGCAGGGACTAGCTACGAGCAGTACTTC
CASSPSAGTSYEQYF
>TRBJ1-4|TRBV2|many|TRBD1
TGTGCCAGCAAGGAAGGCAGGGGGCAATCCCACATTAATGAAAAACTGTTTTTT
CASKEGRGQSHINEKLFF
>TRBJ1-2|TRBV6-1|few|-
TGTGCCAGCAGTGCCTGGGGGGGGAACTATGGCTACACCTTC
CASSAWGGNYGYTF
>TRBJ2-7|TRBV11-1|many|-
TGTGCCAGCAGCCTCCGGGACTCGATCTACGAGCAGTACTTC
CASSLRDSIYEQYF
>TRBJ2-4|TRBV20-1|-|TRBD2
TGCAGTGCTTCCCGAGGGACTAGCGGGAGTGGAGACATTCAGTACTTC
CSASRGTSGSGDIQYF
>TRBJ1-2|TRBV28|many|-
TGTGCCAGCAGTTGGGGGGGCGCCGGCTACACCTTC
CASSWGGAGYTF
>TRBJ2-5|TRBV5-1|-|-
TGCGCCAGCACTCTAGCCTCACAAGAGACCCAGTACTTC
CASTLASQETQYF
>TRBJ1-1|TRBV6-2/TRBV6-3|few|TRBD1
TGTGCCAGCAGTGCAGGGGGATGGAGGGCTGAAGCTTTCTTT
CASSAGGWRAEAFF
>TRBJ1-2|TRBV6-5|-|-
TGTGCCAGCAGTTACAAGGCCCGCTATGGCTACACCTTC
CASSYKARYGYTF
>TRBJ1-2|TRBV28|few|-
TGTGCCAGCAGGAATCCAGGACGGAGAAGCGTCTATGGCTACACCTTC
CASRNPGRRSVYGYTF
>TRBJ1-3|TRBV9|-|-
TGTGCCAGCAGCGTAGCCCCGCAGGGGTCTGGTGGAAACACCATATATTTT
CASSVAPQGSGGNTIYF
>TRBJ1-2|TRBV6-5|few|-
TGTGCCAGCAGTTACTCGATAAGCCGTGGCTACACCTTC
CASSYSISRGYTF
>TRBJ1-1|TRBV11-2|many|-
TGTGCCAGCAGCACCGGACCGGCTTTCCATGAAGCTTTCTTT
CASSTGPAFHEAFF
>TRBJ1-2|TRBV29-1|-|-
TGCAGCGTTGAATCCCCGGGATCTCCCAACTATGGCTACACCTTC
CSVESPGSPNYGYTF
>TRBJ1-2|TRBV28|few|-
TGTGCCAGCAATCTAGAGCGGGACGTCCGTGGCTACACCTTC
CASNLERDVRGYTF
>TRBJ2-7|TRBV6-5|-|TRBD2
TGTGCCAGCAGTTACACGCCTAGCGGGAGAGTCTCCTACGAGCAGTACTTC
CASSYTPSGRVSYEQYF
>TRBJ2-7|TRBV7-2|-|-
TGTGCCAGCAGCTTACTCCACAGATATTCCTACGAGCAGTACTTC
CASSLLHRYSYEQYF
>TRBJ2-7|TRBV2|few|TRBD2
TGTGCCAGCAGTCGACCGGGACTAGCGGGAGAAAACGAGCAGTACTTC
CASSRPGLAGENEQYF
>TRBJ2-2|TRBV12-3/TRBV12-4|-|-
TGTGCCAGCAGTTTAGCGAACACCGGGGAGCCGTTTTTT
CASSLANTGEPFF
>TRBJ1-3|TRBV6-1|-|-
TGTGCCAGCAGTAACTCATATTCTGGAAACACCATATATTTT
CASSNSYSGNTIYF
>TRBJ2-5|TRBV29-1|many|TRBD2
TGCAGCGTAAGCGGGAGTGGGGGAGAGACCCAGTACTTC
CSVSGSGGETQYF
>TRBJ1-1|TRBV7-8|many|TRBD1
TGTGCCAGCAGCAGGGCCGGGACAGTCATGAACACTGAAGCTTTCTTT
CASSRAGTVMNTEAFF
>TRBJ2-4|TRBV5-5|-|-
TGTGCCAGCAGCCCACCCGGTACCATAGCCAAAAACATTCAGTACTTC
CASSPPGTIAKNIQYF
>TRBJ1-2|TRBV20-1|-|-
TGCAGTGCTACCGGGTTAGTCGCTAACTATGGCTACACCTTC
CSATGLVANYGYTF
>TRBJ1-3|TRBV2|-|TRBD1
TGTGCCAGCAGCTTATCAGGGACAGGGGGAAACACCATATATTTT
CASSLSGTGGNTIYF
>TRBJ2-7|TRBV4-1|few|-
TGCGCCAGCAGCCGGACGGAGGGCATTGGCTACGAGCAGTACTTC
CASSRTEGIGYEQYF
>TRBJ1-2|TRBV29-1|-|TRBD1
TGCAGCGTTGACTCGAGAGGGGGCGATGGCTACACCTTC
CSVDSRGGDGYTF
>TRBJ2-1|TRBV28|many|TRBD2
TGTGCCAGCAGTTGGCCTCCTGGGGGGAGCGGGAGCGATGAGCAGTTCTTC
CASSWPPGGSGSDEQFF
>TRBJ2-7|TRBV12-3/TRBV12-4|-|TRBD2
TGTGCCAGCAGTTTAGTTGGAACTAGCGGACTCTACGAGCAGTACTTC
CASSLVGTSGLYEQYF
>TRBJ1-2|TRBV6-1|-|-
TGTGCCAGCACCCCTTCCGGCAGGCCCTATGGCTACACCTTC
CASTPSGRPYGYTF
>TRBJ1-4|TRBV3-1|few|-
TGTGCCAGCAGCCAAGACACCAATAATGAAAAACTGTTTTTT
CASSQDTNNEKLFF
>TRBJ2-5|TRBV20-1|-|TRBD2
TGCAGTGCTAGGGGGACTAGCGGGAGGTTTCAAGAGACCCAGTACTTC
CSARGTSGRFQETQYF
>TRBJ2-7|TRBV2|many|TRBD2
TGTGCCAGCAGACCCAGACTAGCGGCCCGGGGAGAGCAGTACTTC
CASRPRLAARGEQYF